This is a list of T cell receptor beta chains from one sample in a study of blood T cell repertoires in COVID-19. Using immunoSEQ multiplex PCR, the repertoire was profiled, and TCRdb retains in-frame clones only, with some absent. This sample has 200,000 to 300,000 clones, with about 87% found just once. Sequencing was performed on PBMCs or T cells enriched from blood (not recorded which). The receptors shown here come from a woman aged 40-49 years with acute COVID-19. CDR3s include the opening cysteine and the closing phenylalanine or tryptophan.

v_gene,j_gene,CDR3aa
TRBV27,TRBJ2-7,CASSHWDRVHEQYF
TRBV25-1,TRBJ1-4,CASSTLTGRELFF
TRBV4-1,TRBJ2-7,CASSQDPYRHEQYF
TRBV11-3,TRBJ2-1,CASSPSRDSGSPISPFF
TRBV27,TRBJ2-1,CASSPPGLGSLFF
TRBV7-2,TRBJ2-4,CASSFSIQGIQYF
TRBV7-9,TRBJ2-4,CASSLGVGDLAKNIQYF
TRBV19,TRBJ1-4,CASSSHHRATNEKLFF
TRBV27,TRBJ1-3,CASSFQGSGGNTIYF
TRBV7-6,TRBJ1-1,CASSLAGHSNTEAFF
TRBV7-8,TRBJ2-5,CASSLGLAGVSETQYF
TRBV28,TRBJ2-1,CASRGDSYNEQFF
TRBV19,TRBJ1-5,CASTREGDSNQPQHF
TRBV9,TRBJ2-1,CASSVLGGTSYNEQFF
TRBV28,TRBJ2-7,CASSLWELAGEQYF
TRBV19,TRBJ1-3,CASSAGDRGRRNTIYF
TRBV10-3,TRBJ1-1,CAIREGQGEAEAFF
TRBV21-1,TRBJ2-1,CAAGGGMVADNEQFF
TRBV30,TRBJ2-1,CARSGVAAGGQFF
TRBV7-8,TRBJ1-3,CASSPTTGVVNTIYF
TRBV7-9,TRBJ2-3,CASKAGAGNTQYF
TRBV27,TRBJ1-5,CASRSLQGSNQPQHF
TRBV9,TRBJ1-1,CASSGRRGVTEAFF
TRBV7-9,TRBJ2-5,CASSPTYRDFETQYF
TRBV7-8,TRBJ2-4,CASSQVQGGRDLAKNIQYF
TRBV11-2,TRBJ1-2,CASSLLGQSGYTF
TRBV11-2,TRBJ1-5,CASSSRQPPGNQPQHF
TRBV30,TRBJ2-5,CAWSRLAGGETQYF
TRBV29-1,TRBJ1-1,CSVGEWGQARNTEAFF
TRBV5-1,TRBJ2-2,CASSLVSESGELFF
TRBV6-5,TRBJ1-2,CASSYGTGNYGYTF
TRBV5-4,TRBJ2-1,CASSIPGVGDHEQFF
TRBV28,TRBJ1-5,CASSLNLGTMHQPQHF
TRBV18,TRBJ1-3,CASSPITVGGNTIYF
TRBV7-9,TRBJ2-1,CASSRTEGQAGNEQFF
TRBV30,TRBJ1-1,CAFGGYTEAFF
TRBV19,TRBJ1-5,CASSPGQVSNQPQHF
TRBV24-1,TRBJ1-1,CATRSLQGWAFF
TRBV3-1/TRBV3-2,TRBJ2-3,CASSHDSDSTDTQYF
TRBV18,TRBJ2-7,CASSVDRYEQYF
TRBV18,TRBJ1-1,CASSPGTPNTEAFF
TRBV28,TRBJ1-5,CASKDRFNQPQHF
TRBV4-1,TRBJ1-5,CASSWGQGFNQPQHF
TRBV5-1,TRBJ2-7,CASSPPDSLSYEQYF
TRBV28,TRBJ2-7,CASSFDGGSSYEQYF
TRBV20-1,TRBJ2-1,CSASQAGGYNEQFF
TRBV5-1,TRBJ2-7,CASSPGGGFEDEQYF
TRBV19,TRBJ2-1,CASSMRASDRVSYNEQFF
TRBV11-2,TRBJ1-1,CASSLDLSGTGLNTEAFF
TRBV23-1,TRBJ1-1,CASSQSSQGNTEAFF
TRBV30,TRBJ2-7,CAWDRSPYEQYF
TRBV7-9,TRBJ1-5,CASSPGQSSNQPQHF
TRBV5-1,TRBJ2-3,CASSWDSFTDTQYF
TRBV7-9,TRBJ1-2,CASSPDKFYGYTF
TRBV4-1,TRBJ1-3,CASSQFGSSFPGNTIYF
TRBV27,TRBJ2-1,CASSLFGTHNEQFF
TRBV7-9,TRBJ1-4,CASSRGGQGTSANEKLFF
TRBV18,TRBJ2-1,CASSPSNRDEQFF